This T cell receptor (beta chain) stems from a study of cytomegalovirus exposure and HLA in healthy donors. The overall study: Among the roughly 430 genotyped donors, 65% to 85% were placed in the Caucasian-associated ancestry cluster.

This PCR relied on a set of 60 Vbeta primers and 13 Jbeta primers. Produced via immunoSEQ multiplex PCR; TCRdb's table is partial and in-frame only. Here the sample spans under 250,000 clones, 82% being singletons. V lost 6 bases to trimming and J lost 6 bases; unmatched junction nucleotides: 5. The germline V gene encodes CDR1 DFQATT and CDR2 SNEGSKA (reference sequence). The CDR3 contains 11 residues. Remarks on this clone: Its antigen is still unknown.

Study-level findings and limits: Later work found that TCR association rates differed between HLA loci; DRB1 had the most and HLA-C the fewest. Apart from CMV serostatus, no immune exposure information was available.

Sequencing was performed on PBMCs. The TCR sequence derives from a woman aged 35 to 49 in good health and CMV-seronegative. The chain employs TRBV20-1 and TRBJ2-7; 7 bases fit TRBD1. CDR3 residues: CSAPQGREQYF. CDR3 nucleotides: TGCAGTGCCCCACAGGGGCGCGAGCAGTACTTC.